Listed below are T cell receptor beta chains from one sample, sequenced in a study of PD-1 blockade in mismatch repair-deficient tumors. The assay was immunoSEQ multiplex PCR, and TCRdb's table has in-frame clones only and misses some. The profile shows about 25,000 clones, roughly 83% of them singletons. Sequencing was performed on PBMCs, taken before pembrolizumab treatment. The origin of the receptors is an adult with mismatch repair-deficient cancer. Both conserved end residues are part of each CDR3. A D gene is named only where the DNA matches it firmly. A clone size is listed for some rows: how often the clone was seen (once, few, many), or a class if it is expanded.

D gene | clone size | J gene | V gene | CDR3 DNA | CDR3 protein
TRBD1 | NA | TRBJ1-5 | TRBV10-3 | TGTGCCATCAGTGAGGGGCCCGGGACAGGGGGAATTTCCCAGCATTTT | CAISEGPGTGGISQHF
TRBD2 | NA | TRBJ2-7 | TRBV5-1 | TGCGCCAGCAGCTTGAATAGCGGGAGAAGCGAGCAGTACTTC | CASSLNSGRSEQYF
TRBD1 | NA | TRBJ2-7 | TRBV5-1 | TGCGCCAGCAGCCCGCAAGCCGGGACAGGGATATCCGAGCAGTACTTC | CASSPQAGTGISEQYF
TRBD1 | NA | TRBJ2-7 | TRBV27 | TGTGCCAGCAGTATTTGGACAGGGGGGACCTACGAGCAGTACTTC | CASSIWTGGTYEQYF
NA | few | TRBJ2-7 | TRBV29-1 | TGCAGCGTTGAAGATTCGGCGGACTCCTACGAGCAGTACTTC | CSVEDSADSYEQYF
NA | NA | TRBJ2-3 | TRBV5-4 | TGTGCCAGCAGCCCGGACTGGGCTAGCACAGATACGCAGTATTTT | CASSPDWASTDTQYF
TRBD2 | NA | TRBJ2-1 | TRBV5-4 | TGTGCCAGCAGCCTTAGCGGGCTTACCTACAATGAGCAGTTCTTC | CASSLSGLTYNEQFF
NA | once | TRBJ2-1 | TRBV19 | TGTGCCAGTAGAAATAGGTGGCAGGGTAACAATGAGCAGTTCTTC | CASRNRWQGNNEQFF
NA | NA | TRBJ2-7 | TRBV30 | TGTGCCTCAAAACTAGAACGGAGCTACGAGCAGTACTTC | CASKLERSYEQYF
TRBD1 | NA | TRBJ1-6 | TRBV14 | TGTGCCAGCAGCCACAGGGGGAATTCACCCCTCCACTTT | CASSHRGNSPLHF
NA | NA | TRBJ2-5 | TRBV11-2 | TGTGCCAGCAGTTTAGGGTTGAGGGTGAGCCAGTACTTC | CASSLGLRVSQYF
TRBD1 | NA | TRBJ2-7 | TRBV6-5 | TGTGCCAGCAGCTTGGGACAGGGCTACGAGCAGTACTTC | CASSLGQGYEQYF
NA | once | TRBJ1-1 | TRBV5-1 | TGCGCCAGCAGCTCTAGTGACAGACGAGCCACTGAAGCTTTCTTT | CASSSSDRRATEAFF
TRBD2 | NA | TRBJ2-1 | TRBV7-2 | TGTGCCAGCAGCTTAAGTTCTGGCGGGAGACATGAGCAGTTCTTC | CASSLSSGGRHEQFF
TRBD1 | NA | TRBJ2-3 | TRBV5-1 | TGCGCCAGCAGCGGACAGGGTGAGGGAGATACGCAGTATTTT | CASSGQGEGDTQYF
TRBD2 | NA | TRBJ2-5 | TRBV30 | TGTGCCTGGAGTCGAGCGGGAGTAGGAGAGACCCAGTACTTC | CAWSRAGVGETQYF
NA | NA | TRBJ2-2 | TRBV19 | TGTGCCAGTAGGACCCCAGGGCCTAGGACCGGGGAGCTGTTTTTT | CASRTPGPRTGELFF
NA | NA | TRBJ1-1 | TRBV18 | TGTGCCAGCTCACCACCTGGCCCGAACACTGAAGCTTTCTTT | CASSPPGPNTEAFF
NA | NA | TRBJ1-1 | TRBV9 | TGTGCCAGCAGCGGGGAGGGTGCAGGGAACACTGAAGCTTTCTTT | CASSGEGAGNTEAFF
NA | NA | TRBJ2-2 | TRBV7-8 | TGTGCCAGCAGCTTAGAGGGGGACACCGGGGAGCTGTTTTTT | CASSLEGDTGELFF
NA | NA | TRBJ1-4 | TRBV28 | TGTGCCAGCAGTGCCCATGGGGGGGGGACTGAAAAACTGTTTTTT | CASSAHGGGTEKLFF
NA | few | TRBJ2-7 | TRBV18 | TGTGCCAGCTCACCAGGGGGCGGTACGGGGTCCGAGCAGTACTTC | CASSPGGGTGSEQYF
TRBD1 | NA | TRBJ2-7 | TRBV28 | TGTGCCAGCAGTTTGGGGGGACAGGGTCGCGAGCAGTACTTC | CASSLGGQGREQYF
NA | NA | TRBJ1-4 | TRBV28 | TGTGCCAGCAGTGAATGGACAGCAACTAATGAAAAACTGTTTTTT | CASSEWTATNEKLFF
TRBD2 | NA | TRBJ2-1 | TRBV5-1 | TGCGCCAGCAGCTCAGGACTAGCGGGAGGGCCCGCCAATGAGCAGTTCTTC | CASSSGLAGGPANEQFF
TRBD1 | NA | TRBJ2-5 | TRBV5-1 | TGCGCCAGCAGCTACAACCATTTGGGACAGGGGGAGACCCAGTACTTC | CASSYNHLGQGETQYF
NA | NA | TRBJ1-3 | TRBV4-2 | TGTGCCAGCAGCCACCCTGTTACGCGCTCTGGAAACACCATATATTTT | CASSHPVTRSGNTIYF
NA | NA | TRBJ1-4 | TRBV23-1 | TGCGCCAGCAGTGGCCCGGACGGGGGTTTGGGAAAACTGTTTTTT | CASSGPDGGLGKLFF
NA | NA | TRBJ1-2 | TRBV21-1 | TGTGCCAGCAGCAAAAAAATACCAGGACAGGGGAAATATGGCTACACCTTC | CASSKKIPGQGKYGYTF
NA | once | TRBJ2-1 | TRBV7-9 | TGTGCCAGCAGCTCCCTCCAGGGCCTCTACTCCTACAATGAGCAGTTCTTC | CASSSLQGLYSYNEQFF
TRBD2 | NA | TRBJ2-5 | TRBV25-1 | TGTGCCAGCAGTGAATATAGGGGGACTAGCGGGTTAGAGACCCAGTACTTC | CASSEYRGTSGLETQYF
NA | NA | TRBJ1-2 | TRBV5-1 | TGCGCCAGCAGCTTGGGGGCACCTGGCTACACCTTC | CASSLGAPGYTF
TRBD2 | NA | TRBJ2-7 | TRBV7-8 | TGTGCCAGCAGCCCGTCTAGCGGGAGGAGCTCCTACGAGCAGTACTTC | CASSPSSGRSSYEQYF
NA | NA | TRBJ2-7 | TRBV6-1 | TGTGCCAGCAGTGACCCCAGGGGGACTTCCTACGAGCAGTACTTC | CASSDPRGTSYEQYF
TRBD2 | NA | TRBJ2-1 | TRBV10-1 | TGCGCCAGCAGCCCCCGGGCTAGCGGGGGCAATGAGCAGTTCTTC | CASSPRASGGNEQFF
NA | NA | TRBJ1-2 | TRBV29-1 | TGCAGCGCCACAAAGAGCGAATCGTATGGCTACACCTTC | CSATKSESYGYTF
TRBD1 | once | TRBJ2-5 | TRBV5-4 | TGTGCCAGCAGCGCCGGGACAGGGGCGGCAGAGACCCAGTACTTC | CASSAGTGAAETQYF
NA | NA | TRBJ1-2 | TRBV15 | TGTGCCACCAGCAGAGAACAGGGACCCTATGGCTACACCTTC | CATSREQGPYGYTF
TRBD1 | NA | TRBJ1-1 | TRBV7-9 | TGTGCCAGCAGCCCTGGGGACAGGGAAGCTTTCTTT | CASSPGDREAFF
TRBD2 | NA | TRBJ2-3 | TRBV9 | TGTGCCAGCAGCAGGGGGGAAGGGACTAGCGGGAGTTTAGGCACAGATACGCAGTATTTT | CASSRGEGTSGSLGTDTQYF